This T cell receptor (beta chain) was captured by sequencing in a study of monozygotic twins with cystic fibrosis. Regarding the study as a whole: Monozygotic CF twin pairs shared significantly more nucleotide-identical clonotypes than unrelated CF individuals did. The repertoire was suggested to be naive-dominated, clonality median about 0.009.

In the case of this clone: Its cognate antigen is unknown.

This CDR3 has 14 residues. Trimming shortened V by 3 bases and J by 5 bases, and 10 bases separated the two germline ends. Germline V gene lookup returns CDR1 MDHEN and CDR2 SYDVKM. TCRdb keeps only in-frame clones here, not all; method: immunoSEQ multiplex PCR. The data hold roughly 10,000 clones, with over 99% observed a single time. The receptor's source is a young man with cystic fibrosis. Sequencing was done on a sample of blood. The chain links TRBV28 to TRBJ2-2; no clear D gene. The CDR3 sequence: CASSFRLLTGELFF. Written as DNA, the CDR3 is TGTGCCAGCAGTTTCAGACTTTTAACCGGGGAGCTGTTTTTT.